This passage covers 21 T cell receptor beta chains from one sample sequenced in a study of T cells after yellow fever vaccination. TCRdb processed the 5' RACE reads anew with MiXCR; each CDR3 protein has one entry. The data show some 300,000 distinct CDR3 sequences, 8.5% to 10% seen once. The material sequenced was CD4+ T cells sorted from PBMCs, taken 5 days after the yellow fever booster vaccination. These receptor sequences come from a young man who received the YFV17D yellow fever vaccine.

This clonotype was found a few times. CDR3 sequence (DNA): TGTGCCAGCAGCCTCCCTTGGCGGGATACGCAGTATTTT. Translating it yields CASSLPWRDTQYF. The rearrangement links TRBV14 to TRBJ2-3; D is unresolved. Trimming stripped 4 bases from V and 6 bases from J, with 11 bases between. The CDR3 is made up of 13 amino acids. Germline CDR1 SGHDN, CDR2 FVKESK.

This clonotype was counted between two and nine times. The CDR3 sequence: CASSVGQGAGDEQFF. DNA for the CDR3: TGTGCCAGCAGCGTAGGACAGGGGGCTGGGGATGAGCAGTTCTTC. This rearrangement joins TRBV9 to TRBJ2-1; the match to TRBD1 covers 10 bases. CDR1 SGDLS and CDR2 YYNGEE come from the germline V gene. The CDR3 is 15 amino acids. The ends lost 0 bases at V and 8 bases at J; junction bases unmatched: 5. Full variable domain (outside the CDR3, taken from reference TRBV9 and TRBJ2-1): DSGVTQTPKHLITATGQRVTLRCSPRSGDLSVYWYQQSLDQGLQFLIQYYNGEERAKGNILERFSAQQFPDLHSELNLSSLELGDSALYFCASSVGQGAGDEQFFGPGTRLTVL.

The J gene is TRBJ2-1, the V gene TRBV9; 7 bases agree with TRBD1. Trimming at V came to 4 bases and at J to 5 bases, leaving 6 bases not matched to a gene. Germline CDR1 is SGDLS and CDR2 is YYNGEE. The CDR3 is made up of 14 amino acids. This CDR3 is CASSFSTGNNEQFF. The DNA of the CDR3 is TGTGCCAGCAGCTTCTCGACAGGGAACAATGAGCAGTTCTTC. The full variable domain, rest sourced from reference TRBV9 and TRBJ2-1, is DSGVTQTPKHLITATGQRVTLRCSPRSGDLSVYWYQQSLDQGLQFLIQYYNGEERAKGNILERFSAQQFPDLHSELNLSSLELGDSALYFCASSFSTGNNEQFFGPGTRLTVL.

This clonotype came up a few times. The chain links TRBV6-5 to TRBJ1-4; TRBD1 aligns across 9 bases. The V gene's germline CDR1 is MNHEY and CDR2 SVGAGI. The CDR3 spans 15 residues. V was pared by 7 bases and J by 8 bases, with 11 bases of the junction left unmatched. The CDR3 DNA sequence: TGTGCCAGCACCCGAACAGGGGGCGCTTGGGAAAAACTGTTTTTT. Amino acids: CASTRTGGAWEKLFF.

This clonotype was counted only a few times. This rearrangement joins TRBV2 to TRBJ2-5; 9 bases are a match to TRBD1. After removal of 7 bases from V and 7 bases from J, the junction contained 7 bases not matched to a gene. The CDR3 has 13 amino acids. From germline, CDR1 is SNHLY and CDR2 FYNNEI. For the CDR3, the DNA is TGTGCCAGCACCAGGACAGGGGTGGGGACCCAGTACTTC. It is translated as CASTRTGVGTQYF.

This clonotype occurred a few times. J is TRBJ2-7 and V is TRBV5-5; D ambiguous. CDR1 and CDR2 from the germline V gene are SGHKS and YYEKEE (reference sequence). CDR3 length equals 14 residues. V shed 0 bases and J shed 0 bases, with 7 bases lying between them. This CDR3 is CASSLEPRSYEQYV. CDR3 nucleotides: TGTGCCAGCAGCTTGGAGCCCCGCTCCTACGAGCAGTACGTC.

This clonotype was counted a few times. The J gene is TRBJ2-7, the V gene TRBV20-1, with 10 bases identical to TRBD2. Germline loops: CDR1 DFQATT, CDR2 SNEGSKA (reference sequence). Trimming at V came to 3 bases and at J to 4 bases, leaving 3 bases not matched to a gene. CDR3 length: 13 amino acids. The CDR3 here is CSARLAGVYEQYF. In nucleotides, the CDR3 is TGCAGTGCTAGGCTAGCGGGAGTTTACGAGCAGTACTTC.

This clonotype was seen a handful of times. V is TRBV7-3 and J is TRBJ2-6; D is perhaps TRBD2 (6 bases). Germline CDR1 SGHTA, CDR2 FQGTGA. The V end lost 1 base, the J end lost 0 bases, and 22 bases lay between the germline ends. The CDR3 is 21 amino acids. CDR3 nucleotides: TGTGCCAGCAGCTTAATGCGAACCGGGGGATCGAGCTACTCTGGGGCCAACGTCCTGACTTTC. Amino acids: CASSLMRTGGSSYSGANVLTF.

This clonotype was observed a handful of times. The chain combines TRBV5-1 with TRBJ2-3, with 12 bases lining up with TRBD2. V lost 7 bases, J lost 5 bases, and 8 bases stayed unmatched. Germline V gene lookup returns CDR1 SGHRS and CDR2 YFSETQ. This CDR3 region has 15 residues. This chain's CDR3 is CASRTSGDIQDTQYF. The CDR3 DNA reads TGCGCCAGCCGGACTAGCGGGGATATTCAAGATACGCAGTATTTT.

This clonotype has a count of ten or more. V gene TRBV18 combines with J gene TRBJ2-1; the match to TRBD2 covers 7 bases. Germline lookup yields CDR1 KGHSH and CDR2 LQKENI. This CDR3 has 13 residues. V lost 1 base and J lost 8; bases outside the gene matches: 2. CDR3 sequence: CASSPREGHEQFF. For the CDR3, the DNA is TGTGCCAGCTCACCACGGGAGGGGCATGAGCAGTTCTTC.

This clonotype was found a few times. This sequence joins TRBV30 and TRBJ1-1; D is unresolved. Trimming removed 4 bases at V and 8 bases at J, with 11 bases between. The CDR3 is 11 residues long. CDR1 GTSNPN and CDR2 SVGIG come from the germline V gene (reference sequence). The DNA of the CDR3 is TGTGCCTGGAAAGGTTGGATCGAAGCTTTCTTT. As protein: CAWKGWIEAFF.

This clonotype was seen more than once but under ten times. The chain has TRBV7-9 and TRBJ1-6; no clear D gene. CDR1 and CDR2 from the germline V gene are SEHNR and FQNEAQ (reference sequence). Trimming pared 0 bases from V and 10 bases from J, leaving 13 bases between. The CDR3 is 15 residues long. CDR3 protein: CASSLAPDQGSPLHF. In DNA form, the CDR3 reads TGTGCCAGCAGCTTAGCGCCCGACCAAGGGTCACCCCTCCACTTT.

The table lists this clonotype with many counts. The V gene is TRBV5-1, the J gene TRBJ2-5; D gene ambiguous. The V end lost 1 base, the J end lost 4 bases, and 11 bases lay between the germline ends. CDR1 and CDR2 (germline): SGHRS, YFSETQ. The CDR3 runs to 14 residues. The CDR3 DNA follows: TGCGCCAGCAGCTTGAGTAGTTTTCTAGAGACCCAGTACTTC. Its protein product is CASSLSSFLETQYF.

The table lists this clonotype with a few counts. V is TRBV5-1 and J is TRBJ2-1; no clear D gene. Germline CDR1 is SGHRS and CDR2 is YFSETQ. The CDR3 runs to 13 residues. V shed 0 bases and J shed 2 bases, with 3 bases lying between them. Written as DNA, the CDR3 is TGCGCCAGCAGCTTGGACGCCTACAATGAGCAGTTCTTC. It specifies CASSLDAYNEQFF.

This clonotype has a count of ten or more. This chain links TRBV5-1 with TRBJ2-3, with 10 nucleotides matching TRBD2. The J segment lost 4 bases and the V segment lost 0 bases, leaving 5 bases of the junction unmatched. Germline V CDR1 and CDR2: SGHRS, YFSETQ. The CDR3 runs 16 residues. The CDR3 coding sequence is TGCGCCAGCAGCTTGGCCGCTAGCGGGGGACCAGATACGCAGTATTTT. Translating it yields CASSLAASGGPDTQYF.

The table lists this clonotype with a few counts. J is TRBJ2-2 and V is TRBV5-1; D is ambiguous. Germline V gene sequence: CDR1 SGHRS, CDR2 YFSETQ. The CDR3 has 14 residues. The ends were cut back, 3 bases at V and 2 bases at J, with 8 bases in the middle. CDR3 DNA sequence: TGCGCCAGCAGCTCGACACTCAACACCGGGGAGCTGTTTTTT. Protein: CASSSTLNTGELFF.

This clonotype was seen a handful of times. V is TRBV6-2 or TRBV6-3 and J is TRBJ1-5; 9 nucleotides align to TRBD1. The CDR3 covers 15 residues. Trimming cost V 8 bases and J 6 bases; bases outside gene matches: 11. Germline assignment: CDR1 MNHEY and CDR2 SVGEGT. The CDR3 DNA is TGTGCCAGCGATATTGGGGGACAGGGCATTCAGCCCCAGCATTTT. Translated, it gives CASDIGGQGIQPQHF.

This clonotype turned up a few times. The chain is built from TRBV3-1 and TRBJ1-2, with D possibly TRBD1 on 5 matching bases. V lost 0 bases and J lost 6, with 8 bases in between. This CDR3 is 13 amino acids long. Germline-derived CDR1 and CDR2 are LGHDT and YNNKEL (reference sequence). The CDR3 reads CASSQDRAHGYTF. Here the CDR3 DNA reads TGTGCCAGCAGCCAAGACAGGGCCCATGGCTACACCTTC. The entire variable domain, with the rest obtained from reference TRBV3-1 and TRBJ1-2, is as follows: DTAVSQTPKYLVTQMGNDKSIKCEQNLGHDTMYWYKQDSKKFLKIMFSYNNKELIINETVPNRFSPKSPDKAHLNLHINSLELGDSAVYFCASSQDRAHGYTFGSGTRLTVV.

This clonotype showed up just a few times. The chain carries TRBV24-1 and TRBJ2-5, with D possibly matching TRBD2 (6 bases). The CDR3 sequence is 15 residues long. Looked up from germline, CDR1 is KGHDR and CDR2 is SFDVKD. With 4 bases removed from V and 5 bases from J, the gap between germline ends came to 16 bases. CDR3 in DNA: TGTGCCACCAGTGACTCCGGGACGGAGGGGGAGACCCAGTACTTC. Protein sequence: CATSDSGTEGETQYF.

The genes are TRBV18 and TRBJ2-1, with 7 bases identical to TRBD2. Germline assignment: CDR1 KGHSH and CDR2 LQKENI. The V segment lost 3 bases and the J segment 9 bases; nucleotides outside the gene matches: 5. The CDR3 covers 13 residues. CDR3 nucleotide sequence: TGTGCCAGCTCACCCGGGGGGACGGTTGAGCAGTTCTTC. Translating it yields CASSPGGTVEQFF.

This clonotype came up many times. The CDR3 DNA reads TGTGCCAGCACACAGACAGGCCAAGAGACCCAGTACTTC. Protein: CASTQTGQETQYF. V gene TRBV2 combines with J gene TRBJ2-5, with TRBD1 as a possible D gene (6 bases). Germline CDR1 is SNHLY and CDR2 is FYNNEI. Trimming pared 7 bases from V and 1 base from J, leaving 10 bases between. The CDR3 is 13 residues long.